The 8 T cell receptor beta chains given below trace back to one sample, sequenced in a study of vaccination and CD4 T cells after COVID-19. These receptors are not linked to any known antigen. Noted treatment: roughly 11-day PBMC culture with coronavirus spike peptide pools or control peptides (ViraFEST assay). Researchers used the Oncomine TCR Beta short-read assay to sequence DNA from cultured CD4+ T cells. Using its own MiXCR run on the PCR reads, TCRdb lists one record per CDR3 protein. The sample carries about 2,600 distinct CDR3 sequences, approximately 36% recorded once. What was sequenced was CD4+ T cells from blood, cultured in vitro. Source of these receptors: a human donor who had recovered from COVID-19.

A single count supports this clonotype. The rearrangement joins TRBV29-1 to TRBJ1-1, with D possibly TRBD1 on 6 matching bases. CDR1 SQVTM and CDR2 ANQGSEA come from the germline V gene. The V end lost 7 bases, the J end lost 0 bases, and 12 bases lay between the germline ends. This CDR3 is 13 amino acids long. The CDR3 sequence is CSARTDMNTEAFF. For the CDR3, the DNA is TGCAGCGCCCGGACAGACATGAACACTGAAGCTTTCTTT.

This clonotype was seen a few times. J is TRBJ1-1 and V is TRBV2; D not certain. There are 11 residues in the CDR3. V was trimmed by 8 bases and J by 7 bases, leaving 11 bases between them. Germline-derived CDR1 and CDR2 are SNHLY and FYNNEI. The CDR3 bases are TGTGCCAGCGGAGTAGCCCGTGAAGCTTTCTTT. It yields the protein CASGVAREAFF.

This clonotype has more than one count but fewer than ten. This chain connects TRBV10-3 to TRBJ2-7; D unresolved. Germline CDR1 is ENHRY and CDR2 is SYGVKD. CDR3 size: 13 residues. Trimming removed 0 bases at V and 4 bases at J, with 7 bases between. The chain's CDR3 is CAISESKSYEQYF. CDR3 DNA: TGTGCCATCAGTGAGTCTAAAAGTTACGAGCAGTACTTC.

The chain combines TRBV15 with TRBJ1-3, with D possibly TRBD1 on 6 matching bases. CDR1 LNHNV and CDR2 YYDKDF come from the germline V gene (reference sequence). Between the trimmed V and J ends, which lost 2 bases and 0 bases, there was a span of 8 bases. There are 15 residues in the CDR3. The CDR3 is CATSRFRGSGNTIYF. The DNA of the CDR3 is TGTGCCACCAGCAGATTCAGGGGCTCTGGAAACACCATATATTTT.

This clonotype was seen only a few times. The rearrangement links TRBV4-2 to TRBJ2-7, with 10 bases fitting TRBD1. Germline lookup yields CDR1 LGHNA and CDR2 YNFKEQ. The CDR3 extends over 18 amino acids. V lost 0 bases, J lost 3 bases, and 11 bases stayed unmatched. The CDR3 DNA sequence: TGTGCCAGCAGCCAAGATCCCGACCGGGACAGGGGCTTCTACGAGCAGTACTTC. Translating gives CASSQDPDRDRGFYEQYF.

A few counts support this clonotype. The chain has TRBV20-1 and TRBJ1-5; TRBD1 agrees at 7 bases. Trimming removed 2 bases from V and 5 bases from J; junction bases left unmatched: 12. The CDR3 covers 16 residues. Germline assignment: CDR1 DFQATT and CDR2 SNEGSKA (reference sequence). This chain's CDR3 is CSARPPPGQWDQPQHF. The CDR3 DNA reads as TGCAGTGCTAGACCCCCACCGGGACAGTGGGATCAGCCCCAGCATTTT.

The rearrangement uses TRBV7-8 and TRBJ2-4; 8 nucleotides line up with TRBD2. V trimming: 2 bases; J trimming: 1 base; junction bases outside the gene matches: 7. This CDR3 contains 17 residues. From germline, CDR1 is SGHVS and CDR2 FQNEAQ. The CDR3 protein is CASSLKAGGLAKNIQYF. The CDR3, as DNA: TGTGCCAGCAGCTTAAAGGCGGGGGGCCTGGCCAAAAACATTCAGTACTTC.

The rearrangement uses TRBV5-4 and TRBJ2-3; TRBD2 is a possible D gene (6 bases). The ends were cut back, 1 base at V and 6 bases at J, with 15 bases in the middle. Germline V gives CDR1 SGHNT, CDR2 YYREEE (reference sequence). This CDR3 spans 15 amino acids. The CDR3 spells CASSLSTGVVDTQYF. The CDR3 coding sequence is TGTGCCAGCAGCTTGAGCACGGGGGTTGTGGATACGCAGTATTTT.